This T cell receptor beta chain was recorded in a study of T cell changes during pregnancy in multiple sclerosis. CDR3 length: 15 amino acids. CDR1 LGHNA and CDR2 YSLEER come from the germline V gene. V lost 0 bases to trimming and J lost 1 base; unmatched junction nucleotides: 3. This table comes from immunoSEQ multiplex PCR, and its TCRdb copy is limited to in-frame clones, with some not included. The profile shows about 63,000 clones, around 93% of them singletons. The source was CD8+ T cells from peripheral blood mononuclear cells, collected in the second trimester of pregnancy. The chain combines TRBV4-3 with TRBJ2-7, with 7 bases identical to TRBD2. The TCR was taken from a female donor with multiple sclerosis, enrolled in a pregnancy study. In DNA form, the CDR3 reads TGCGCCAGCAGCCAAGAAGGGAGGGGTTCCTACGAGCAGTACTTC. Encoded protein: CASSQEGRGSYEQYF.